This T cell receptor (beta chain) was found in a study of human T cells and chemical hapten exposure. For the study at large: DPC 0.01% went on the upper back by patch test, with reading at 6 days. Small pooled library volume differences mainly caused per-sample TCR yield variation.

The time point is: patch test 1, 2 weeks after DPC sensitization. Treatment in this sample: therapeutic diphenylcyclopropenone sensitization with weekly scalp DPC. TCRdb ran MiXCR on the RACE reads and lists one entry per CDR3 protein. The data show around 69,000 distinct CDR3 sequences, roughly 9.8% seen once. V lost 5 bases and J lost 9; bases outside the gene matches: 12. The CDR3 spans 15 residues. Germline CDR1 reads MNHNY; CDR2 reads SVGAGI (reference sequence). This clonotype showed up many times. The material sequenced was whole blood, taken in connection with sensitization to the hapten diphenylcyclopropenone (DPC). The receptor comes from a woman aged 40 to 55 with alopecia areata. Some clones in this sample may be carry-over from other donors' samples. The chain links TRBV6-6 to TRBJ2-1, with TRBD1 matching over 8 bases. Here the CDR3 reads CASSTHDRGKPEQFF. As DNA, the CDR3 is TGTGCCAGCAGTACCCACGACAGGGGAAAGCCTGAGCAGTTCTTC.